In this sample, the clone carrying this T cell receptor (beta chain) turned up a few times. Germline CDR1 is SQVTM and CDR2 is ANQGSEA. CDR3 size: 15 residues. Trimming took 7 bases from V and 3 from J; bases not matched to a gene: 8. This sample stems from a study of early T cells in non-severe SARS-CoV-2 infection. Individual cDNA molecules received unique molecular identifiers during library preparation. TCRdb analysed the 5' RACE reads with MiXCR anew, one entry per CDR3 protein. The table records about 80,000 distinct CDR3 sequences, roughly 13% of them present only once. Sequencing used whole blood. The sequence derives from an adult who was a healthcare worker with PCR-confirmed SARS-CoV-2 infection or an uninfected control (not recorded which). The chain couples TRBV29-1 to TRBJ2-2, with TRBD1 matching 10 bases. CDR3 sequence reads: CSGKAGTGDTGELFF. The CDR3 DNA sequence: TGCAGCGGCAAGGCCGGGACAGGGGACACCGGGGAGCTGTTTTTT.